One and the same sample provided the 10 T cell receptor beta chains below, sequenced in a study of cytomegalovirus exposure and HLA in healthy donors. The PCR used 60 Vbeta and 13 Jbeta primers. Here immunoSEQ multiplex PCR was the method, and the copy in TCRdb shows in-frame clones only, minus some. The sample contains roughly 180,000 clones, about 82% of which appear only once. Sequencing was carried out using PBMCs. The receptors were gathered from a woman under 30 in good health and CMV-seronegative.

This chain uses TRBV28 with TRBJ2-1; maybe TRBD1 (5 bases). This CDR3 has 15 residues. The germline V and J ends were trimmed by 5 bases and 6 bases, with 17 bases remaining between them. The germline V gene has CDR1 MDHEN and CDR2 SYDVKM. The CDR3 DNA reads TGTGCCAGCAGTACAGGAGCGCTCGGGCTCAATGAGCAGTTCTTC. Translated, it gives CASSTGALGLNEQFF.

The genes are TRBV28 and TRBJ2-2; no reliable D call. Trimming shortened V by 7 bases and J by 6 bases, and 12 bases separated the two germline ends. CDR1 is MDHEN and CDR2 is SYDVKM in the germline V gene. The CDR3 length is 13 residues. Here the CDR3 DNA reads TGTGCCAGCAATAGTGTCAGGTCCGGGGAGCTGTTTTTT. It translates to CASNSVRSGELFF.

This CDR3 is CATSRDTSGLLLYNEQFF. The CDR3 region has the DNA TGTGCCACCAGCAGAGATACCTCGGGACTATTGCTCTACAATGAGCAGTTCTTC. V usage is TRBV15 and J usage is TRBJ2-1; 7 bases fit TRBD2. Germline assignment: CDR1 LNHNV and CDR2 YYDKDF (reference sequence). V trimming: 0 bases; J trimming: 3 bases; junction bases outside the gene matches: 11. The CDR3 is made up of 18 amino acids.

The gene calls are TRBV11-2 and TRBJ2-1; 9 bases fit TRBD2. Trimming took 0 bases from V and 7 from J; bases not matched to a gene: 4. The CDR3 totals 15 residues. From germline, CDR1 is SGHAT and CDR2 FQNNGV. The chain's CDR3 is CASSLDRLAGNEQFF. As DNA, the CDR3 is TGTGCCAGCAGCTTAGATCGGCTAGCGGGGAATGAGCAGTTCTTC.

The rearrangement uses TRBV15 and TRBJ1-2, with a weak D call TRBD1 (6 bases). The V end lost 8 bases, the J end lost 6 bases, and 16 bases lay between the germline ends. Germline CDR1 and CDR2: LNHNV and YYDKDF (reference sequence). This CDR3 has 13 residues. The CDR3 DNA is TGTGCCACCGGAAGAAGCAGGGGCGATGGCTACACCTTC. This translates into CATGRSRGDGYTF.

The chain links TRBV5-6 to TRBJ2-5; D is ambiguous. CDR1 and CDR2 from the germline V gene are SGHDT and YYEEEE. This CDR3 has 13 residues. V was trimmed by 0 bases and J by 2 bases, leaving 5 bases between them. The CDR3 DNA is TGTGCCAGCAGCTTGGGGCAGCAAGAGACCCAGTACTTC. This gives the protein CASSLGQQETQYF.

The V and J genes are TRBV6-6 and TRBJ2-1; 7 bases match TRBD2. The germline V gene encodes CDR1 MNHNY and CDR2 SVGAGI (reference sequence). V shed 10 bases, J shed 16 bases, and the junction held 13 bases outside the gene matches. The CDR3 loop spans 11 amino acids. In DNA, the CDR3 is TGTGCCACTTTATTTAGGGGACTAACCTTCTTC. Amino acid sequence: CATLFRGLTFF.

The V gene is TRBV21-1, the J gene TRBJ2-5; TRBD2 reflects the table's D call only, with no check against the DNA. TRBV21-1 is given as a pseudogene. The CDR3 extends over 13 amino acids. CDR3 in DNA: TGTGCCAGCCCAACGAAGCTGCAAGAGACCCAGTACTTC. Its translation: CASPTKLQETQYF.

This chain uses TRBV6-6 with TRBJ2-1; 10 bases align to TRBD2. The CDR3 has 16 residues. V trimming: 8 bases; J trimming: 5 bases; junction bases outside the gene matches: 12. Germline V gene lookup returns CDR1 MNHNY and CDR2 SVGAGI (reference sequence). In DNA form, the CDR3 reads TGTGCCAGCCTTTTAGCGGGAGGTAATGCCGACAATGAGCAGTTCTTC. Encoded protein: CASLLAGGNADNEQFF.

The chain recombines TRBV13 with TRBJ2-4, with D possibly matching TRBD2 (5 bases). The CDR3 has 14 amino acids. V lost 8 bases and J 1 base, leaving 12 bases between the germline ends. The germline V gene encodes CDR1 PRHDT and CDR2 FYEKMQ (reference sequence). CDR3 region: CASGGSGAKNIQYF. In nucleotides, the CDR3 is TGTGCCAGCGGTGGGAGTGGGGCCAAAAACATTCAGTACTTC. The variable domain in full, with the rest retrieved from reference TRBV13 and TRBJ2-4, is AAGVIQSPRHLIKEKRETATLKCYPIPRHDTVYWYQQGPGQDPQFLISFYEKMQSDKGSIPDRFSAQQFSDYHSELNMSSLELGDSALYFCASGGSGAKNIQYFGAGTRLSVL.